This is a list of T cell receptor beta chains from one sample in a study of radiation and T cells in renal cell carcinoma. Generated by immunoSEQ multiplex PCR, the TCRdb table keeps only in-frame clones and is missing some. This sample has some 150,000 clones, with 80% to 90% found just once. The sequencing used blood, collected from a patient whose treatment included radiotherapy and nephrectomy. Every receptor here comes from a woman aged 45-65 years with renal cell carcinoma. The CDR3 runs from the conserved cysteine through the conserved F or W. The D gene is left open where the match is weak. Rows give clone size only sometimes, using once, few, many, or a class for an expanded clone.

NA	NA	TRBV5-6	TRBJ1-2	CASSLDPGNYGYTF	TGTGCCAGCAGCTTGGATCCGGGCAACTATGGCTACACCTTC
NA	NA	TRBV4-2	TRBJ1-5	CASSQALGNGNQPQHF	TGTGCCAGCAGCCAAGCCCTAGGGAATGGCAATCAGCCCCAGCATTTT
TRBD1	few	TRBV7-9	TRBJ1-6	CASSLGQENSPLHF	TGTGCCAGCAGCTTGGGACAGGAGAATTCACCCCTCCACTTT
NA	NA	TRBV28	TRBJ2-5	CASSLKRREKETQYF	TGTGCCAGCAGTTTAAAGCGGAGAGAAAAAGAGACCCAGTACTTC
NA	NA	TRBV9	TRBJ2-1	CASSAGTTSGEQFF	TGTGCCAGCAGTGCCGGGACAACCAGCGGTGAGCAGTTCTTC
TRBD2	NA	TRBV10-3	TRBJ2-1	CAISEQAGGQDEQFF	TGTGCCATCAGTGAGCAAGCGGGGGGCCAGGATGAGCAGTTCTTC
NA	few	TRBV6-5	TRBJ1-1	CASSYSRITNTEAFF	TGTGCCAGCAGTTACTCGAGGATTACGAACACTGAAGCTTTCTTT
NA	NA	TRBV5-1	TRBJ1-2	CASSRTGTALLNTF	TGCGCCAGCAGCCGAACCGGGACCGCGTTACTTAACACCTTC
TRBD2	few	TRBV5-1	TRBJ2-3	CASSLPRLAGGTDTQYF	TGCGCCAGCAGCTTGCCCCGACTAGCGGGGGGCACAGATACGCAGTATTTT
TRBD1	NA	TRBV6-6	TRBJ2-7	CASSPSGTGVHEQYF	TGTGCCAGCAGCCCCTCAGGGACAGGGGTCCACGAGCAGTACTTC
TRBD2	NA	TRBV5-1	TRBJ2-1	CASGSAGGTYNEQFF	TGCGCCAGCGGCTCAGCGGGGGGGACCTACAATGAGCAGTTCTTC
NA	NA	TRBV7-9	TRBJ1-4	CASSPTGIGEKLFF	TGTGCCAGCAGCCCTACAGGGATAGGGGAAAAACTGTTTTTT
NA	NA	TRBV7-2	TRBJ2-1	CASTPTRGLSSYNEQFF	TGTGCCAGCACGCCCACCCGGGGTTTGAGCTCCTACAATGAGCAGTTCTTC
TRBD1	NA	TRBV5-5	TRBJ1-1	CASSLTGGTEAFF	TGTGCCAGCAGCCTGACAGGGGGCACTGAAGCTTTCTTT
NA	NA	TRBV29-1	TRBJ2-5	CSVETSRGETQYF	TGCAGCGTTGAAACCTCCAGGGGAGAGACCCAGTACTTC
NA	once	TRBV7-9	TRBJ1-4	CASRQGLGEKLFF	TGTGCCAGCAGACAAGGCCTAGGGGAAAAACTGTTTTTT
NA	NA	TRBV21-1	TRBJ1-6	CASNGAEPYSPLHF	TGTGCCAGCAACGGGGCTGAACCCTATTCACCCCTCCACTTT
NA	few	TRBV29-1	TRBJ2-2	CSVTGGVNTGELFF	TGCAGCGTCACAGGTGGAGTTAACACCGGGGAGCTGTTTTTT
NA	NA	TRBV7-2	TRBJ1-1	CASSLGAATEAFF	TGTGCCAGCAGCTTAGGAGCCGCCACTGAAGCTTTCTTT
TRBD2	NA	TRBV6-5	TRBJ2-1	CASSHLRGDYNEQFF	TGTGCCAGCAGTCACTTACGGGGGGACTACAATGAGCAGTTCTTC
NA	NA	TRBV19	TRBJ2-3	CASSNRRGFVDTQYF	TGTGCCAGTAGTAATAGGAGAGGGTTTGTAGATACGCAGTATTTT
NA	NA	TRBV7-2	TRBJ2-7	CASGTRDGSYEQYF	TGTGCCAGCGGAACTCGGGACGGCTCCTACGAGCAGTACTTC
NA	NA	TRBV1	TRBJ2-1	CTSSHVFRTSGGSTISYNEQFF	TGCACCAGCAGCCACGTTTTTCGCACTAGCGGGGGTTCCACCATCTCCTACAATGAGCAGTTCTTC
NA	NA	TRBV29-1	TRBJ2-1	CSVNPGSGNEQFF	TGCAGCGTTAACCCAGGGTCGGGGAATGAGCAGTTCTTC
TRBD1	NA	TRBV6-5	TRBJ1-1	CASSYSTGVAFF	TGTGCCAGCAGTTACTCCACAGGGGTCGCTTTCTTT
TRBD1	NA	TRBV19	TRBJ1-6	CASSANRGNNSPLHF	TGTGCCAGTAGTGCAAACAGGGGAAATAATTCACCCCTCCACTTT
NA	NA	TRBV5-4	TRBJ2-1	CASRKGGEQFF	TGTGCCAGCAGGAAGGGGGGGGAGCAGTTCTTC
TRBD2	NA	TRBV29-1	TRBJ2-7	CSYTVSGGSYEQYF	TGCAGCTATACCGTTAGCGGGGGATCCTACGAGCAGTACTTC